Each of the 12 T cell receptor beta chains below was sequenced from the same sample in a study of CD8+CD57+ T cells in acquired aplastic anemia (dated by TCRdb to 2017 to 2018). Data came from an Illumina HiSeq 2000. TCR beta VDJ combination and CDR3 sequence profiling used genomic DNA as the template. Starting from the raw public reads, TCRdb applied fastp trimming at Q25, assembled clones with MiXCR and retained in-frame beta chains. Identical CDR3 proteins give one entry, which carries the most common genes and DNA. The sample data list 150,000 to 200,000 distinct CDR3 sequences, and around 50% of these were observed just once. In total, the top ten clones hold 2.5% to 3.5% of the sample. Expansion of CD8+CD57+ cells had been shown by flow cytometry in the patients chosen for sequencing. Sequenced sample: sorted CD4+, CD8+, or CD8+CD57+ T cells (not recorded which) from PBMCs. The receptors derive from a human donor with aplastic anemia.

The chain employs TRBV5-6 and TRBJ2-2; 12 bases are a match to TRBD2. The V gene end was trimmed by 6 bases and the J gene end by 7 bases; junction bases not matched to a gene: 7. This CDR3 contains 15 residues. Germline V CDR1 and CDR2: SGHDT, YYEEEE. CDR3 DNA: TGTGCCAGCACCTGGACTAGCGGGGAAATCGGGGAGCTGTTTTTT. Protein: CASTWTSGEIGELFF.

In this sample, this clonotype turned up many times. The chain links TRBV24-1 to TRBJ2-3; 11 bases line up with TRBD2. J was trimmed by 4 bases and V by 3 bases; bases with no gene match: 5. This CDR3 is 16 amino acids long. The germline CDR1 and CDR2 sequences are KGHDR and SFDVKD. The CDR3 sequence is CATSDRTSGSADTQYF. The CDR3 DNA reads as TGTGCCACCAGTGATCGTACTAGCGGGAGTGCAGATACGCAGTATTTT.

This clonotype showed up many times. Germline and junction disagree at one end, which may indicate a read error. The chain recombines TRBV7-9 with TRBJ1-1; unclear D gene. Germline values: CDR1 SEHNR, CDR2 FQNEAQ (reference sequence). The CDR3 has 11 residues. This chain's CDR3 is CASTLLSEAFF. The CDR3 DNA reads TGTGCCAGCACCTTACTGTCTGAAGCTTTCTTT.

The chain employs TRBV10-3 and TRBJ1-4, with D unresolved. In germline, CDR1 is ENHRY, CDR2 SYGVKD. V lost 4 bases and J 0 bases, leaving 6 bases between the germline ends. This CDR3 is built from 14 residues. The CDR3 protein is CAISALATNEKLFF. The CDR3 nucleotides read TGTGCCATCAGTGCCCTTGCAACTAATGAAAAACTGTTTTTT.

CDR3 bases: TGTGCCAGCAGCTTATATCGGGAATATGGCTACACCTTC. This translates into CASSLYREYGYTF. The J gene is TRBJ1-2, the V gene TRBV7-2; D remains unclear. V lost 2 bases and J 5 bases, leaving 9 bases between the germline ends. Germline assignment: CDR1 SGHTA and CDR2 FQGNSA. This CDR3 is 13 amino acids long.

A single count supports this clonotype. The rearrangement joins TRBV20-1 to TRBJ1-2, with 7 bases identical to TRBD1. The CDR3 runs 11 residues. The V gene's germline CDR1 is DFQATT and CDR2 SNEGSKA (reference sequence). The V gene end was trimmed by 6 bases and the J gene end by 8 bases; junction bases not matched to a gene: 6. The CDR3 DNA is TGCAGTGCCCACAACAGGGGCGGCTACACCTTC. This encodes CSAHNRGGYTF.

This clonotype was detected only a few times. The V gene is TRBV10-3, the J gene TRBJ1-3; no clear D gene. This CDR3 region has 12 residues. V lost 10 bases to trimming and J lost 7 bases, with 14 bases between them. Germline values: CDR1 ENHRY, CDR2 SYGVKD. The CDR3 region has the DNA TGTGCCACCGCGCCGGCGGCGAACACCATATATTTT. Its protein is CATAPAANTIYF.

This clonotype appeared a few times. The chain couples TRBV7-6 to TRBJ1-1, with D possibly TRBD1 on 5 matching bases. Trimming stripped 6 bases from V and 6 bases from J, with 11 bases between. The CDR3 covers 12 residues. CDR1 is SGHVS, CDR2 FNYEAQ, per germline. CDR3 bases: TGTGCCAGCAGTCCAGGGTCAGCTGAAGCTTTCTTT. It codes for CASSPGSAEAFF. Full variable domain (missing parts from reference TRBV7-6 and TRBJ1-1): GAGVSQSPRYKVTKRGQDVALRCDPISGHVSLYWYRQALGQGPEFLTYFNYEAQQDKSGLPNDRFSAERPEGSISTLTIQRTEQRDSAMYRCASSPGSAEAFFGQGTRLTVV.

This clonotype was seen at least ten times. The CDR3: CASRGGSTGYDTEAFF. The CDR3 DNA is TGTGCCAGCAGAGGGGGGAGTACAGGGTATGACACTGAAGCTTTCTTT. The chain is built from TRBV25-1 and TRBJ1-1; D is perhaps TRBD1 (6 bases). The CDR3 is made up of 16 amino acids. Germline V CDR1 and CDR2: MGHDK, SYGVNS. V was shortened by 6 bases and J by 3 bases, with 20 bases between the two germline ends. Based on the CDR3 plus reference TRBV25-1 and TRBJ1-1, the full variable domain is EADIYQTPRYLVIGTGKKITLECSQTMGHDKMYWYQQDPGMELHLIHYSYGVNSTEKGDLSSESTVSRIRTEHFPLTLESARPSHTSQYLCASRGGSTGYDTEAFFGQGTRLTVV.

This chain connects TRBV19 to TRBJ2-5, with D unresolved. The germline CDR1 and CDR2 sequences are LNHDA and SQIVND (reference sequence). Trimming cost V 11 bases and J 4 bases, with 11 bases left between them. The CDR3 sequence is 11 residues long. The CDR3 here is CARIRAETQYF. In nucleotides, the CDR3 is TGTGCCCGTATAAGGGCAGAGACCCAGTACTTC.

The chain links TRBV7-6 to TRBJ2-7, with TRBD1 matching 9 bases. This CDR3 is 15 amino acids long. Germline CDR1 and CDR2: SGHVS and FNYEAQ. Losses at the gene ends were 0 bases for V and 3 bases for J; bases not matched to a gene: 3. CDR3 nucleotides: TGTGCCAGCAGCTTAGCCGGGACAGGGTTCTACGAGCAGTACTTC. Translated: CASSLAGTGFYEQYF. Combining the CDR3 with reference TRBV7-6 and TRBJ2-7 gives the whole variable domain GAGVSQSPRYKVTKRGQDVALRCDPISGHVSLYWYRQALGQGPEFLTYFNYEAQQDKSGLPNDRFSAERPEGSISTLTIQRTEQRDSAMYRCASSLAGTGFYEQYFGPGTRLTVT.

V is TRBV30 and J is TRBJ1-5; D unresolved. The germline CDR1 and CDR2 sequences are GTSNPN and SVGIG (reference sequence). The CDR3 totals 14 residues. V lost 2 bases, J lost 4 bases, and 12 bases lay in between. CDR3 protein: CAWSSLPGNQPQHF. The CDR3 nucleotides read TGTGCCTGGAGTTCCTTGCCGGGGAATCAGCCCCAGCATTTT. Using reference TRBV30 and TRBJ1-5 for the parts outside the CDR3, the full variable domain is SQTIHQWPATLVQPVGSPLSLECTVEGTSNPNLYWYRQAAGRGLQLLFYSVGIGQISSEVPQNLSASRPQDRQFILSSKKLLLSDSGFYLCAWSSLPGNQPQHFGDGTRLSIL.